One and the same sample provided the 3 T cell receptor beta chains below, sequenced in a study of shared clonotypes between healthy human individuals. Method: immunoSEQ multiplex PCR; TCRdb's copy keeps in-frame clones and lacks some. Of millions of clones in the sample, just over 90% were seen once. Sample: naive CD4+ T cells sorted from blood. Documented subset: CD45RA+ positively selected. The receptors stem from a man younger than 30 in good health.

V gene TRBV5-1 combines with J gene TRBJ2-7; 10 positions match TRBD1. Germline CDR1 reads SGHRS; CDR2 reads YFSETQ. The CDR3 sequence is 15 residues long. Trimming at V came to 3 bases and at J to 2 bases, leaving 5 bases not matched to a gene. CDR3 region: CASSSTGTGAYEQYF. DNA of the CDR3: TGCGCCAGCAGCTCGACCGGGACAGGGGCCTACGAGCAGTACTTC.

This chain uses TRBV6-1 with TRBJ1-2, with a weak D call TRBD1 (5 bases). The CDR3 length is 13 residues. The germline gives CDR1 MNHNS, CDR2 SASEGT. Trimming removed 6 bases at V and 4 bases at J, with 12 bases between. The CDR3: CASRRDPVYGYTF. The DNA of the CDR3 is TGTGCCAGCAGAAGGGACCCAGTCTATGGCTACACCTTC.

The genes are TRBV5-1 and TRBJ2-3, with 8 bases that match TRBD2. CDR1 and CDR2 (germline): SGHRS, YFSETQ. The V and J ends lost 7 bases and 6 bases, in that order; junction bases with no gene match: 10. This CDR3 region has 14 residues. The CDR3 DNA follows: TGCGCCAGCGCCCTTCGGGGGGGTGGGGATACGCAGTATTTT. Protein: CASALRGGGDTQYF.